This TCR beta chain originates from a study of metastatic and nonmetastatic thyroid tumors. This clone has a count of ten or more. There were no patients who had received any treatment before thyroid surgery. MiXCR reprocessed the PCR reads for TCRdb. This table has around 64,000 clones, less than 5% appearing once. Germline V gene lookup returns CDR1 KGHDR and CDR2 SFDVKD. The junction had 11 bases not matched to a gene; V was cut back by 6 bases and J by 3 bases. The CDR3 is made up of 17 amino acids. The clonotype was recovered from a female donor with papillary thyroid cancer or a benign thyroid nodule (not recorded which). Some clones in this sample may be carry-over from other donors' samples. V gene TRBV24-1 combines with J gene TRBJ2-3, with 10 bases identical to TRBD2. Sequenced sample: blood. This chain's CDR3 is CATSSTILAGQTDTQYF. Here the CDR3 DNA reads TGTGCCACCAGTTCTACAATACTAGCGGGGCAAACAGATACGCAGTATTTT.